The 21 T cell receptor beta chains given below trace back to one sample, sequenced in a study of cytomegalovirus exposure and HLA in healthy donors. TCRdb's table, derived via immunoSEQ multiplex PCR, lists solely in-frame clones and lacks some. The sample carries under 85,000 clones, roughly 94% recorded once. Sequencing was carried out using PBMCs. These receptor sequences come from a woman aged 18-35 years in good health and CMV-seropositive.

The chain is built from TRBV4-3 and TRBJ1-3; no definite D call. V dropped 0 bases and J dropped 3 bases, with 12 bases sitting between them. The V gene's germline CDR1 is LGHNA and CDR2 YSLEER. CDR3 length equals 16 residues. The CDR3 protein is CASSQDSSVFGNTIYF. In DNA form, the CDR3 reads TGCGCCAGCAGCCAAGATTCATCAGTTTTTGGAAACACCATATATTTT.

V usage is TRBV7-8 and J usage is TRBJ1-5; tentative D call: TRBD1 (6 bases). Germline-derived CDR1 and CDR2 are SGHVS and FQNEAQ. V gave up 5 bases and J gave up 1 base, with 12 bases separating them. CDR3 length equals 15 residues. The chain's CDR3 is CASSVDSYSNQPQHF. The CDR3 region has the DNA TGTGCCAGCAGCGTGGACAGTTACAGCAATCAGCCCCAGCATTTT.

The gene calls are TRBV4-2 and TRBJ2-1; TRBD2 matches 12 bases. This CDR3 spans 16 amino acids. CDR1 is LGHNA, CDR2 YNFKEQ, per germline. The ends lost 0 bases at V and 8 bases at J; junction bases unmatched: 5. CDR3 bases: TGTGCCAGCAGCCAAGATCTTACTAGCGGGAGGTATGAGCAGTTCTTC. Its translation is CASSQDLTSGRYEQFF.

This chain links TRBV30 with TRBJ2-1, with TRBD2 identical over 7 bases. The CDR3 sequence is 11 residues long. V trimming: 7 bases; J trimming: 9 bases; junction bases outside the gene matches: 6. CDR1 is GTSNPN, CDR2 SVGIG, per germline (reference sequence). Written as DNA, the CDR3 is TGTGCCTCGCGACTAGCCGGTGAGCAGTTCTTC. This gives the protein CASRLAGEQFF. The full variable domain, in which reference TRBV30 and TRBJ2-1 provide the parts outside the CDR3, is SQTIHQWPATLVQPVGSPLSLECTVEGTSNPNLYWYRQAAGRGLQLLFYSVGIGQISSEVPQNLSASRPQDRQFILSSKKLLLSDSGFYLCASRLAGEQFFGPGTRLTVL.

CDR3 loop: CAVRQGGSYEQYF. CDR3 DNA: TGTGCCGTCAGACAAGGGGGCTCCTACGAGCAGTACTTC. The gene calls are TRBV28 and TRBJ2-7; D possibly corresponds to TRBD1 (6 bases). Germline V lookup: CDR1 MDHEN, CDR2 SYDVKM. The ends were cut back, 11 bases at V and 0 bases at J, with 14 bases in the middle. The CDR3 is 13 residues long.

The CDR3: CASSLVIEAFF. The CDR3 DNA is TGTGCCAGCAGCTTGGTCATTGAAGCTTTCTTT. This chain connects TRBV5-8 to TRBJ1-1, with D hard to call. V lost 0 bases, J lost 7 bases, and 4 bases lay in between. CDR1 and CDR2 from the germline V gene are SGHTS and YDEGEE. The CDR3 is 11 amino acids.

This chain joins TRBV14 and TRBJ2-7, with a weak D call TRBD2 (6 bases). Trimming pared 4 bases from V and 5 bases from J, leaving 18 bases between. This CDR3 spans 15 amino acids. Germline CDR1 and CDR2: SGHDN and FVKESK. CDR3 bases: TGTGCCAGCAGCCCGCGGGGCCGCGGTTTTGACGAGCAGTACTTC. Encoded protein: CASSPRGRGFDEQYF.

V and J are TRBV15 and TRBJ2-3; 9 bases agree with TRBD2. V lost 6 bases to trimming and J lost 1 base; unmatched junction nucleotides: 2. The CDR3 is made up of 14 amino acids. Germline V gives CDR1 LNHNV, CDR2 YYDKDF (reference sequence). CDR3 in DNA: TGTGCCACCAGTCCTAGCGGGGGCACAGATACGCAGTATTTT. Translating it yields CATSPSGGTDTQYF. Looking up the rest from reference TRBV15 and TRBJ2-3 gives the full variable domain: DAMVIQNPRYQVTQFGKPVTLSCSQTLNHNVMYWYQQKSSQAPKLLFHYYDKDFNNEADTPDNFQSRRPNTSFCFLDIRSPGLGDTAMYLCATSPSGGTDTQYFGPGTRLTVL.

CDR3 protein: CASSSQGNTEAFF. DNA for the CDR3: TGTGCCAGCAGTTCTCAGGGAAACACTGAAGCTTTCTTT. The genes are TRBV6-5 and TRBJ1-1; D may be TRBD1 (5 bases). From germline, CDR1 is MNHEY and CDR2 SVGAGI. CDR3 size: 13 residues. Trimming removed 4 bases from V and 2 bases from J, with 8 bases in between.

The rearrangement uses TRBV27 and TRBJ1-1, with D possibly TRBD1 on 5 matching bases. The CDR3 totals 15 residues. Trimming cost V 5 bases and J 1 base, with 14 bases left between them. CDR1 MNHEY and CDR2 SMNVEV come from the germline V gene (reference sequence). CDR3 coding DNA: TGTGCCAGCAGTCGGGACGCCGGGGGGAACACTGAAGCTTTCTTT. Translated: CASSRDAGGNTEAFF.

The gene calls are TRBV11-3 and TRBJ2-2; the D is unclear. The CDR3 is made up of 13 amino acids. Trimming left V 3 bases short and J 4 bases short, with 6 bases between. The V gene's germline CDR1 is SGHNT and CDR2 YENEEA. CDR3 coding DNA: TGTGCCAGCAGCTTGTTCGGCACCGGGGAGCTGTTTTTT. Its protein product is CASSLFGTGELFF.

The chain joins TRBV18 to TRBJ1-1; tentative D call: TRBD1 (5 bases). The V end was cut by 6 bases, the J end by 3 bases, with 11 bases between. This CDR3 region has 13 residues. The germline CDR1 and CDR2 sequences are KGHSH and LQKENI. CDR3 DNA: TGTGCCAGCTCTCTTGCAGGGTACACTGAAGCTTTCTTT. This encodes CASSLAGYTEAFF.

The rearrangement joins TRBV29-1 to TRBJ1-2; 9 bases match TRBD1. This CDR3 comprises 13 residues. Germline assignment: CDR1 SQVTM and CDR2 ANQGSEA. J was trimmed by 8 bases and V by 4 bases; bases with no gene match: 8. CDR3 amino acids: CSVARDRAKGYTF. For the CDR3, the DNA is TGCAGCGTTGCCCGGGACAGGGCGAAAGGCTACACCTTC.

The chain joins TRBV5-1 to TRBJ2-1; no clear D gene. The germline V gene has CDR1 SGHRS and CDR2 YFSETQ. Trimming took 1 base from V and 9 from J, leaving 8 bases between them. The CDR3 extends over 12 amino acids. The CDR3: CASSLFSGEQFF. CDR3 DNA: TGCGCCAGCAGCTTGTTTAGTGGTGAGCAGTTCTTC.

The CDR3 DNA reads TGTGCCAGTAGAAGACTAGCGGGGGGATACGAGCAGTACTTC. It specifies CASRRLAGGYEQYF. The chain links TRBV19 to TRBJ2-7; 13 bases are shared with TRBD2. Germline assignment: CDR1 LNHDA and CDR2 SQIVND (reference sequence). With 6 bases clipped from V and 4 bases from J, the junction kept 3 bases outside the gene matches. The CDR3 runs 14 residues. The full variable domain, completed using reference TRBV19 and TRBJ2-7, is DGGITQSPKYLFRKEGQNVTLSCEQNLNHDAMYWYRQDPGQGLRLIYYSQIVNDFQKGDIAEGYSVSREKKESFPLTVTSAQKNPTAFYLCASRRLAGGYEQYFGPGTRLTVT.

This clone was seen only a few times. The J gene is TRBJ2-7, the V gene TRBV5-1, with 8 bases lining up with TRBD1. The CDR3 contains 16 residues. CDR1 SGHRS and CDR2 YFSETQ come from the germline V gene. J gave up 2 bases and V 1 base, and 8 bases lay outside the gene matches. This chain's CDR3 is CASSLLSGGITYEQYF. CDR3 bases: TGCGCCAGCAGCTTGTTATCAGGGGGCATAACCTACGAGCAGTACTTC.

The chain recombines TRBV27 with TRBJ1-1; a possible D gene is TRBD1 (6 bases). This CDR3 has 14 residues. In germline, CDR1 is MNHEY, CDR2 SMNVEV (reference sequence). This CDR3 reads CLRGGVAMNTEAFF. The CDR3 DNA reads as TGTCTAAGAGGGGGGGTCGCGATGAACACTGAAGCTTTCTTT.

The V and J genes are TRBV6-5 and TRBJ1-2; D remains ambiguous. V shed 4 bases and J shed 1 base, with 7 bases lying between them. The germline V gene has CDR1 MNHEY and CDR2 SVGAGI. The CDR3 covers 13 residues. CDR3 amino acids: CASSLEGNYGYTF. The DNA of the CDR3 is TGTGCCAGCAGTTTGGAGGGTAACTATGGCTACACCTTC.

The J gene is TRBJ1-6, the V gene TRBV6-5; no firm D call. The CDR3 is 13 amino acids. Trimming left V 7 bases short and J 2 bases short, with 6 bases between. Germline V gene sequence: CDR1 MNHEY, CDR2 SVGAGI. The CDR3 reads CASKRAYNSPLHF. CDR3 DNA: TGTGCCAGCAAGCGCGCCTATAATTCACCCCTCCACTTT.

The chain links TRBV7-2 to TRBJ2-5, with D uncertain. Germline V lookup: CDR1 SGHTA, CDR2 FQGNSA. This CDR3 is built from 13 residues. The V end was cut by 4 bases, the J end by 5 bases, with 11 bases between. The CDR3 here is CASSSPLRETQYF. The CDR3 bases are TGTGCCAGCAGCTCCCCCCTGCGGGAGACCCAGTACTTC.

The V call is TRBV5-1, the J call TRBJ2-2, with a tentative D call TRBD2 (6 bases). Per germline, CDR1 SGHRS and CDR2 YFSETQ. This CDR3 region has 14 residues. V lost 3 bases and J 5 bases, leaving 11 bases between the germline ends. CDR3 amino acids: CASSSRGRTGELFF. CDR3 DNA sequence: TGCGCCAGCAGCTCGCGGGGCAGGACCGGGGAGCTGTTTTTT.